This T cell receptor beta chain was captured by sequencing in a study of T cell changes during pregnancy in multiple sclerosis. TCRdb keeps only in-frame clones here, not all; method: immunoSEQ multiplex PCR. The sample comprises about 80,000 clones, 94% of which are singletons, and about 2.3% rests with the top ten. This CDR3 spans 17 amino acids. Germline V CDR1 and CDR2: MNHNS, SASEGT. V was pared by 2 bases and J by 2 bases, with 8 bases of the junction left unmatched. This sequence originates from a female donor with multiple sclerosis, enrolled in a pregnancy study. The V and J genes are TRBV6-1 and TRBJ1-5, with 8 positions matching TRBD1. The source was peripheral blood, collected in the third trimester of pregnancy. The CDR3 loop reads CASSEYRQGAGNQPQHF. The CDR3 bases are TGTGCCAGCAGTGAATATAGGCAGGGGGCTGGCAATCAGCCCCAGCATTTT.